This is a list of T cell receptor beta chains from one sample in a study of Graves' ophthalmopathy and Graves' hyperthyroidism. TCRdb ran MiXCR on the multiplex PCR reads and lists one entry per CDR3 protein. The sample includes 340,000 or so distinct CDR3 sequences, 15% to 20% of them seen just once. The sequenced material came from peripheral blood. The receptors stem from an adult man with Graves' ophthalmopathy. Both conserved end residues are part of each CDR3. The order of the fields is J gene, D gene, V gene, clone size, CDR3 protein, CDR3 DNA. A D gene is named only where the DNA matches it firmly. Expanded clones get a size class; other rows say once, few or many, or leave the size out.

j_gene: TRBJ1-3; d_gene: TRBD1; v_gene: TRBV11-2; abundance: many; CDR3aa: CASSLGTGPTGNTIYF; CDR3nt: TGTGCCAGCAGCCTTGGGACAGGCCCGACTGGAAACACCATATATTTT
j_gene: TRBJ2-5; d_gene: -; v_gene: TRBV3-1; abundance: many; CDR3aa: CASSQAGRYQETQYF; CDR3nt: TGTGCCAGCAGCCAAGCTGGGCGATACCAAGAGACCCAGTACTTC
j_gene: TRBJ1-1; d_gene: TRBD1; v_gene: TRBV25-1; abundance: -; CDR3aa: CASSADRGLYTEAFF; CDR3nt: TGTGCCAGCAGTGCGGACAGGGGGCTATATACTGAAGCTTTCTTT
j_gene: TRBJ1-2; d_gene: TRBD1; v_gene: TRBV7-8; abundance: few; CDR3aa: CASSLGTGGDYGYTF; CDR3nt: TGTGCCAGCAGCTTGGGAACAGGGGGCGACTATGGCTACACCTTC
j_gene: TRBJ2-7; d_gene: -; v_gene: TRBV5-1; abundance: many; CDR3aa: CASSLEVQGNDEQYF; CDR3nt: TGCGCCAGCAGCTTGGAGGTTCAGGGGAACGACGAGCAGTACTTC
j_gene: TRBJ2-4; d_gene: -; v_gene: TRBV20-1; abundance: many; CDR3aa: CSARPKGDVAKNIQYF; CDR3nt: TGCAGTGCTAGGCCCAAGGGGGACGTAGCCAAAAACATTCAGTACTTC
j_gene: TRBJ2-5; d_gene: -; v_gene: TRBV7-8; abundance: many; CDR3aa: CASSPWGVQETQYF; CDR3nt: TGTGCCAGCAGCCCGTGGGGGGTCCAAGAGACCCAGTACTTC
j_gene: TRBJ2-2; d_gene: TRBD2; v_gene: TRBV20-1; abundance: many; CDR3aa: CSASGRGYTGELFF; CDR3nt: TGCAGTGCTAGTGGGCGGGGGTACACCGGGGAGCTGTTTTTT
j_gene: TRBJ2-4; d_gene: -; v_gene: TRBV2; abundance: -; CDR3aa: CASRGPRGKNIQYF; CDR3nt: TGTGCCAGCAGAGGCCCGCGGGGCAAAAACATTCAGTACTTC
j_gene: TRBJ2-7; d_gene: TRBD1; v_gene: TRBV12-3/TRBV12-4; abundance: many; CDR3aa: CASSPGTGEYEQYF; CDR3nt: TGTGCCAGCAGTCCGGGGACAGGGGAGTACGAGCAGTACTTC
j_gene: TRBJ2-7; d_gene: TRBD1; v_gene: TRBV19; abundance: few; CDR3aa: CASSPTGGNEQYF; CDR3nt: TGTGCCAGTAGTCCGACAGGGGGAAACGAGCAGTACTTC
j_gene: TRBJ1-1; d_gene: -; v_gene: TRBV30; abundance: many; CDR3aa: CAWSDYTEAFF; CDR3nt: TGTGCCTGGAGTGACTACACTGAAGCTTTCTTT
j_gene: TRBJ2-5; d_gene: -; v_gene: TRBV19; abundance: many; CDR3aa: CASSMRKDRETQYF; CDR3nt: TGTGCCAGTAGTATGAGGAAGGATCGGGAGACCCAGTACTTC
j_gene: TRBJ1-2; d_gene: TRBD1; v_gene: TRBV7-2; abundance: many; CDR3aa: CASSSRTGYGYTF; CDR3nt: TGTGCCAGCAGCTCAAGGACAGGGTATGGCTACACCTTC
j_gene: TRBJ2-3; d_gene: -; v_gene: TRBV6-5; abundance: -; CDR3aa: CASSSQGMSTDTQYF; CDR3nt: TGTGCCAGCAGTTCACAGGGTATGAGCACAGATACGCAGTATTTT
j_gene: TRBJ2-5; d_gene: -; v_gene: TRBV14; abundance: many; CDR3aa: CASSQEAGSSRETQYF; CDR3nt: TGTGCCAGCAGCCAAGAGGCAGGGTCATCGCGAGAGACCCAGTACTTC
j_gene: TRBJ1-1; d_gene: -; v_gene: TRBV6-1; abundance: few; CDR3aa: CASSEAAPEAFF; CDR3nt: TGTGCCAGCAGTGAGGCAGCGCCTGAAGCTTTCTTT
j_gene: TRBJ2-7; d_gene: -; v_gene: TRBV19; abundance: -; CDR3aa: CASSIAGRSSYEQYF; CDR3nt: TGTGCCAGTAGTATAGCGGGTAGGAGCTCCTACGAGCAGTACTTC
j_gene: TRBJ1-3; d_gene: TRBD1; v_gene: TRBV12-3/TRBV12-4; abundance: -; CDR3aa: CASSPGGPGNTIYF; CDR3nt: TGTGCCAGCAGCCCAGGGGGGCCTGGAAACACCATATATTTT
j_gene: TRBJ1-2; d_gene: TRBD1; v_gene: TRBV20-1; abundance: -; CDR3aa: CSARDRGQGNYHGYTF; CDR3nt: TGCAGTGCTAGAGATCGGGGACAGGGAAATTACCATGGCTACACCTTC
j_gene: TRBJ2-5; d_gene: TRBD2; v_gene: TRBV6-1; abundance: many; CDR3aa: CASSRLIAGAGETQYF; CDR3nt: TGTGCCAGCAGTCGCTTGATAGCGGGCGCTGGGGAGACCCAGTACTTC
j_gene: TRBJ2-7; d_gene: -; v_gene: TRBV15; abundance: many; CDR3aa: CATSRVGGEGYEQYF; CDR3nt: TGTGCCACCAGCAGAGTAGGGGGGGAGGGCTACGAGCAGTACTTC